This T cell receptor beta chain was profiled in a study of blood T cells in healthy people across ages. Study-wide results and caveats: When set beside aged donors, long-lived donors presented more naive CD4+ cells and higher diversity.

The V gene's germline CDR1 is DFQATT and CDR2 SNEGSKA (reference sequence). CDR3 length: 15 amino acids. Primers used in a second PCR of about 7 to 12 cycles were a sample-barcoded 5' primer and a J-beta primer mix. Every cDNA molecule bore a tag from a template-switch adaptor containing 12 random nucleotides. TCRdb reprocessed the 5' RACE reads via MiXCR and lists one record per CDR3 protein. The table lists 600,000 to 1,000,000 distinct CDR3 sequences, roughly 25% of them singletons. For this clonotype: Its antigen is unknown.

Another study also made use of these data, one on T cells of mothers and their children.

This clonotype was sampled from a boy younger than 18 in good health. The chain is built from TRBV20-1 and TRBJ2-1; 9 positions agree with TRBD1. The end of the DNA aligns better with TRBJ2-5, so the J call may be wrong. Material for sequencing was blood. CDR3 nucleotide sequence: TGCAGTGCCGACTTTGGCGGGACAGGGTGGGAGACCCAGTACTTC. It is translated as CSADFGGTGWETQYF.